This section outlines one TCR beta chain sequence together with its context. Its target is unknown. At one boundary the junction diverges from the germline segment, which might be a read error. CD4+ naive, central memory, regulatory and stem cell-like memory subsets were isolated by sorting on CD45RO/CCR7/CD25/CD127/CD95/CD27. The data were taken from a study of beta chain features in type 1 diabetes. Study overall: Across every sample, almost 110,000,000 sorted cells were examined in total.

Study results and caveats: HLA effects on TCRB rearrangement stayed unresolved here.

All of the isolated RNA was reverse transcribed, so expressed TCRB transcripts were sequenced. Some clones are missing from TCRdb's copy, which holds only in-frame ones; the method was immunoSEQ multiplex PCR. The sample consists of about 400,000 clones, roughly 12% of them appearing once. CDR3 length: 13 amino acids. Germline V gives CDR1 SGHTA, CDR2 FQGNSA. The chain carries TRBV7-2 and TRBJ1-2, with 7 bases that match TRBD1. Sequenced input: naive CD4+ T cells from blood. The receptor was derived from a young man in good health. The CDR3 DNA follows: TGTGCCAGCAGCTTAGCGGCAGGGGGTATATTCGCCTTC. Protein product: CASSLAAGGIFAF. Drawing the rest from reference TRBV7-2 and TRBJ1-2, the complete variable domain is GAGVSQSPSNKVTEKGKDVELRCDPISGHTALYWYRQSLGQGLEFLIYFQGNSAPDKSGLPSDRFSAERTGGSVSTLTIQRTQQEDSAVYLCASSLAAGGIFAFGSGTRLTVV.